These 20 T cell receptor beta chains were sequenced from one sample in a study of cytomegalovirus exposure and HLA in healthy donors. PCR used 60 Vbeta primers and 13 Jbeta primers. The method was immunoSEQ multiplex PCR; TCRdb's version includes in-frame clones alone and lacks a portion of them. This sample has about 220,000 clones, with about 80% found just once. Material: PBMCs. The receptors here all came from a man aged 18-30 years in good health and CMV-seronegative.

Details on this clone: The same CDR3 arises from other DNA sequences in this sample as well. DNA for the CDR3: TGTGCCAGCAGCGTAGACGAGCGTTCCTACGAGCAGTACTTC. This translates into CASSVDERSYEQYF. V usage is TRBV9 and J usage is TRBJ2-7; D unclear. V lost 0 bases to trimming and J lost 1 base, with 8 bases between them. CDR1 and CDR2 from the germline V gene are SGDLS and YYNGEE. CDR3 length: 14 residues.

This clone showed up just a few times. The chain recombines TRBV27 with TRBJ2-2; no firm D call. The ends were cut back, 3 bases at V and 1 base at J, with 3 bases in the middle. The CDR3 covers 13 residues. Germline assignment: CDR1 MNHEY and CDR2 SMNVEV (reference sequence). The CDR3 coding sequence is TGTGCCAGCAGTTTCGGGAACACCGGGGAGCTGTTTTTT. Its translation is CASSFGNTGELFF.

This clone was counted between two and nine times. The chain has TRBV5-5 and TRBJ2-1, with 7 nucleotides matching TRBD2. The length of the CDR3 is 16 residues. With V trimmed by 6 bases and J by 5 bases, 14 bases remained unmatched. Germline assignment: CDR1 SGHKS and CDR2 YYEKEE (reference sequence). The DNA of the CDR3 is TGTGCCAGCATAAAGGGGCGGGGACGGGGGGACAATGAGCAGTTCTTC. This sequence encodes CASIKGRGRGDNEQFF. The full variable domain, its missing parts supplied by reference TRBV5-5 and TRBJ2-1, is DAGVTQSPTHLIKTRGQQVTLRCSPISGHKSVSWYQQVLGQGPQFIFQYYEKEERGRGNFPDRFSARQFPNYSSELNVNALLLGDSALYLCASIKGRGRGDNEQFFGPGTRLTVL.

This clone was seen only once. V is TRBV13 and J is TRBJ2-2; 13 nucleotides align to TRBD2. Germline assignment: CDR1 PRHDT and CDR2 FYEKMQ (reference sequence). The CDR3 spans 20 residues. The V segment lost 2 bases and the J segment 0 bases; nucleotides outside the gene matches: 9. The CDR3 spells CASSLRRGTSGISNTGELFF. CDR3 in DNA: TGTGCCAGCAGCTTAAGACGAGGGACTAGCGGGATTTCGAACACCGGGGAGCTGTTTTTT. Supplemented by reference TRBV13 and TRBJ2-2, the full variable domain reads AAGVIQSPRHLIKEKRETATLKCYPIPRHDTVYWYQQGPGQDPQFLISFYEKMQSDKGSIPDRFSAQQFSDYHSELNMSSLELGDSALYFCASSLRRGTSGISNTGELFFGEGSRLTVL.

This chain links TRBV19 with TRBJ2-1; TRBD2 aligns across 10 bases. Germline-derived CDR1 and CDR2 are LNHDA and SQIVND (reference sequence). The length of the CDR3 is 15 residues. Trimming removed 3 bases from V and 4 bases from J; junction bases left unmatched: 3. The CDR3 region is CASSMLAGVYNEQFF. The CDR3 DNA sequence: TGTGCCAGTAGTATGCTAGCGGGGGTGTACAATGAGCAGTTCTTC.

V and J are TRBV15 and TRBJ2-1; TRBD2 matches at 11 bases. With 3 bases clipped from V and 0 bases from J, the junction kept 7 bases outside the gene matches. The germline CDR1 and CDR2 sequences are LNHNV and YYDKDF (reference sequence). The CDR3 runs to 18 residues. The CDR3 reads CATSRGLAARSSYNEQFF. CDR3 nucleotides: TGTGCCACCAGCAGGGGACTAGCGGCCCGGAGCTCCTACAATGAGCAGTTCTTC.

CDR3 DNA: TGTGCCAGCAGCAGCGGTCAGCCCTACGAGCAGTACTTC. Translation: CASSSGQPYEQYF. The J gene is TRBJ2-7, the V gene TRBV5-5, with a possible D match to TRBD2 (5 bases). This CDR3 comprises 13 residues. The V end lost 4 bases, the J end lost 2 bases, and 10 bases lay between the germline ends. Germline V gene sequence: CDR1 SGHKS, CDR2 YYEKEE (reference sequence).

V and J are TRBV18 and TRBJ2-1; TRBD2 agrees at 9 bases. The CDR3 spans 16 residues. In germline, CDR1 is KGHSH, CDR2 LQKENI. The ends lost 1 base at V and 5 bases at J; junction bases unmatched: 6. The CDR3 protein is CASSPRDSGSHNEQFF. The CDR3 bases are TGTGCCAGCTCACCACGCGATAGCGGGAGCCACAATGAGCAGTTCTTC.

Only a few counts were recorded for this clone. The chain carries TRBV6-5 and TRBJ1-1; 8 bases are a match to TRBD1. The CDR3 length is 15 residues. The germline gives CDR1 MNHEY, CDR2 SVGAGI. V shed 5 bases, J shed 1 base, and the junction held 6 bases outside the gene matches. The CDR3: CASSQLTGGNTEAFF. Here the CDR3 DNA reads TGTGCCAGCAGTCAACTAACAGGGGGGAACACTGAAGCTTTCTTT.

This clone has just one count. This chain joins TRBV6-5 and TRBJ2-7; TRBD2 might be the D (6 bases). The CDR3 loop spans 13 amino acids. V was trimmed by 6 bases and J by 1 base, leaving 10 bases between them. Per germline, CDR1 MNHEY and CDR2 SVGAGI. The CDR3 protein is CASSGTRSYEQYF. CDR3 coding DNA: TGTGCCAGCAGCGGGACTCGGTCCTACGAGCAGTACTTC.

CDR3 sequence reads: CASRTGTGFWSVEQYF. CDR3 DNA: TGTGCCAGCAGAACCGGGACAGGCTTTTGGAGTGTCGAGCAGTACTTC. The chain is built from TRBV2 and TRBJ2-7; 8 bases fit TRBD1. V gave up 6 bases and J gave up 6 bases; unmatched junction bases: 16. The germline CDR1 and CDR2 sequences are SNHLY and FYNNEI. CDR3 size: 16 residues.

The CDR3 sequence is CASSLLTYYGYTF. For the CDR3, the DNA is TGTGCCAGCAGCTTACTAACTTACTATGGCTACACCTTC. The rearrangement links TRBV11-2 to TRBJ1-2; D is undetermined. Trimming took off 2 bases at V and 3 bases at J, with 7 bases between the two ends. Germline V lookup: CDR1 SGHAT, CDR2 FQNNGV. The CDR3 spans 13 residues.

The chain recombines TRBV28 with TRBJ2-5; D unclear. With the DNA end fitting TRBJ2-7 better, the J assignment may be wrong. The CDR3 consists of 12 residues. Per germline, CDR1 MDHEN and CDR2 SYDVKM. The CDR3 sequence is CASSTDSYEQYF. CDR3 nucleotide sequence: TGTGCCAGCAGTACGGACTCCTACGAGCAGTACTTC.

The chain is built from TRBV30 and TRBJ1-1, with D perhaps TRBD1 (6 bases). The germline gives CDR1 GTSNPN, CDR2 SVGIG (reference sequence). The V gene lost 4 bases and the J gene lost 2 bases, with 14 bases spanning the gap. CDR3 length: 14 amino acids. This CDR3 reads CAWTPWTENTEAFF. CDR3 in DNA: TGTGCCTGGACCCCCTGGACAGAAAACACTGAAGCTTTCTTT.

CDR3 DNA: TGTGCCAGCAGCTTAGCGCAGGGGTCCGAGCAGTACTTC. Translated: CASSLAQGSEQYF. The chain is built from TRBV7-6 and TRBJ2-7, with D possibly matching TRBD1 (6 bases). The germline CDR1 and CDR2 sequences are SGHVS and FNYEAQ. The V end lost 0 bases, the J end lost 6 bases, and 9 bases lay between the germline ends. This CDR3 region has 13 residues.

This clone was observed a handful of times. The chain links TRBV12-5 to TRBJ1-1, with TRBD1 identical over 8 bases. The V gene end was trimmed by 5 bases and the J gene end by 0 bases; junction bases not matched to a gene: 8. CDR1 is LGHNT, CDR2 FRNRAP, per germline. The CDR3 contains 16 residues. CDR3 amino acids: CASGRRQGSLNTEAFF. The CDR3 DNA reads TGTGCTAGTGGTAGAAGACAGGGGAGTTTGAACACTGAAGCTTTCTTT.

CDR3 nucleotide sequence: TGTGCCAGCAGCCAAGGGGGAGCTTCCTCGGCTGGGGCCAACGTCCTGACTTTC. This sequence encodes CASSQGGASSAGANVLTF. The chain couples TRBV11-2 to TRBJ2-6; weak D call: TRBD1 (6 bases). The V gene's germline CDR1 is SGHAT and CDR2 FQNNGV. Trimming pared 5 bases from V and 2 bases from J, leaving 19 bases between. The CDR3 contains 18 residues.

This clone was seen a handful of times. The rearrangement joins TRBV25-1 to TRBJ1-4; no definite D call. V was clipped by 3 bases and J by 3 bases, with 8 bases between them. Per germline, CDR1 MGHDK and CDR2 SYGVNS. This CDR3 comprises 14 residues. This CDR3 reads CASSDRGPNEKLFF. DNA of the CDR3: TGTGCCAGCAGTGATCGAGGGCCTAATGAAAAACTGTTTTTT.

This clone came up once. The gene calls are TRBV2 and TRBJ2-5, with 10 bases lining up with TRBD1. The CDR3 runs 14 residues. The germline V gene encodes CDR1 SNHLY and CDR2 FYNNEI. V lost 6 bases and J lost 3; bases outside the gene matches: 4. The chain's CDR3 is CASRDRGGKETQYF. The CDR3 region has the DNA TGTGCCAGCAGGGACAGGGGGGGAAAAGAGACCCAGTACTTC.

This clone was seen more than once but under ten times. The V gene is TRBV11-1, the J gene TRBJ2-1, with TRBD1 as a possible D gene (5 bases). From germline, CDR1 is SGHAT and CDR2 FQDESV (reference sequence). V was trimmed by 5 bases and J by 0 bases, leaving 11 bases between them. CDR3 length equals 15 residues. CDR3: CASSLGASSYNEQFF. The CDR3 DNA sequence: TGTGCCAGCAGCCTAGGGGCAAGCTCCTACAATGAGCAGTTCTTC.